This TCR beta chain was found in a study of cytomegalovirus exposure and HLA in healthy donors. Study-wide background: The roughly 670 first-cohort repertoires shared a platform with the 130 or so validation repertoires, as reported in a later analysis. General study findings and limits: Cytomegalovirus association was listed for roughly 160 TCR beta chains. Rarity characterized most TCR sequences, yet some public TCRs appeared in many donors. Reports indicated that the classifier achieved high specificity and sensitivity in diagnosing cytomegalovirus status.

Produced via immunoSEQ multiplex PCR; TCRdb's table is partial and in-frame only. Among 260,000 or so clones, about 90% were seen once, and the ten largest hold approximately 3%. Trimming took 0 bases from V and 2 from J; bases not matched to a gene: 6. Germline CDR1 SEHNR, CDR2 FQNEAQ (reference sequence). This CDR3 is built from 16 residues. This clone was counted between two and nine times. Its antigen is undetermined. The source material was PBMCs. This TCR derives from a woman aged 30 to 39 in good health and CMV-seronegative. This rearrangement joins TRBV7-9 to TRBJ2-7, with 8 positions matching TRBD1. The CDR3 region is CASSLAERTGTYEQYF. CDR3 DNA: TGTGCCAGCAGCTTAGCGGAGAGGACAGGGACCTACGAGCAGTACTTC.